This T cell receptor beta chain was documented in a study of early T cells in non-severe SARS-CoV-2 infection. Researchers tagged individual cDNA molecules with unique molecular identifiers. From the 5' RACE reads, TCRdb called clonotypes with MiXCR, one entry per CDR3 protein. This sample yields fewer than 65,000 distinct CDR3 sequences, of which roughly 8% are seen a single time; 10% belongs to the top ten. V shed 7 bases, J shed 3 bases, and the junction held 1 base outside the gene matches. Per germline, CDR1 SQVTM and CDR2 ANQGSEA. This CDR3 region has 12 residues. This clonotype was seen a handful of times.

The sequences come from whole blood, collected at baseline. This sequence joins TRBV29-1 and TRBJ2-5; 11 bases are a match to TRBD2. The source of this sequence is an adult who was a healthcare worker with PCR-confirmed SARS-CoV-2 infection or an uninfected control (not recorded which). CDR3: CSELAGEETQYF. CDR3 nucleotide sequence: TGCAGCGAACTAGCGGGAGAAGAGACCCAGTACTTC.